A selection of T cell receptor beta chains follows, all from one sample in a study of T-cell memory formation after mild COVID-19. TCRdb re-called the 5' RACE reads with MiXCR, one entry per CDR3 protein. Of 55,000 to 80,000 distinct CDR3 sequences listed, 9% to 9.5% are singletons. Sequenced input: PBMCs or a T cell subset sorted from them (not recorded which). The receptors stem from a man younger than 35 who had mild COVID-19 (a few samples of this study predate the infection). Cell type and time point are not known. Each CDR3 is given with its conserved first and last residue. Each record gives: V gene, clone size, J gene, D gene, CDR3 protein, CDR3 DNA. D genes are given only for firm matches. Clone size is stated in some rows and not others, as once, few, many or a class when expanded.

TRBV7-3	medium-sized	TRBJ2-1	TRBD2	CASSVLAGYNEQFF	TGTGCCAGCTCTGTCCTAGCGGGGTACAATGAGCAGTTCTTC
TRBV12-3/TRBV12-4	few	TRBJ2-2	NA	CASTVTIKGTGELFF	TGTGCCAGCACCGTGACCATCAAGGGAACCGGGGAGCTGTTTTTT
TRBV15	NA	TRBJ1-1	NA	CATSRDPGRDEAFF	TGTGCCACCAGCAGAGATCCGGGGAGGGATGAAGCTTTCTTT
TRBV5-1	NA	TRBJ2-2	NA	CASSLVGDSTGELFF	TGCGCCAGCAGCTTGGTAGGGGACTCCACCGGGGAGCTGTTTTTT
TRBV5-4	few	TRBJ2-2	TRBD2	CASSLVGRGSNTGELFF	TGTGCCAGCAGCTTGGTGGGGCGGGGGTCGAACACCGGGGAGCTGTTTTTT
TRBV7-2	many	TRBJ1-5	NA	CASSLGDRNQPQHF	TGTGCCAGCAGCTTAGGAGACAGAAATCAGCCCCAGCATTTT
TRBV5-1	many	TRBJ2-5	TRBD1	CASSPVPGQQETQYF	TGCGCCAGCAGCCCTGTCCCGGGACAGCAAGAGACCCAGTACTTC
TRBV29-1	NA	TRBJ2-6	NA	CSDILQRSGANVLTF	TGCAGCGATATTCTACAGCGGTCTGGGGCCAACGTCCTGACTTTC
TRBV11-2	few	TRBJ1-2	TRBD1	CASSLGTGEEGYTF	TGTGCCAGCAGCTTAGGGACAGGGGAGGAAGGCTACACCTTC
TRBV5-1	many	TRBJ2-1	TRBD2	CASSLSGGNSYNEQFF	TGCGCCAGCAGCCTTAGCGGGGGGAACTCCTACAATGAGCAGTTCTTC
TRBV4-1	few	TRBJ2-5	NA	CASSQGRGPGTQYF	TGCGCCAGCAGCCAAGGGCGGGGTCCCGGGACCCAGTACTTC
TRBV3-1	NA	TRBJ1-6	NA	CASSQGGGGNNSPLHF	TGTGCCAGCAGCCAAGGAGGGGGGGGAAATAATTCACCCCTCCACTTT
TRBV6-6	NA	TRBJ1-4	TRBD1	CASSYSTGAINEKLFF	TGTGCCAGCAGTTACTCGACAGGGGCAATTAATGAAAAACTGTTTTTT
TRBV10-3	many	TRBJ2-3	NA	CAISDLGGDTQYF	TGTGCCATCAGTGACCTTGGGGGGGATACGCAGTATTTT
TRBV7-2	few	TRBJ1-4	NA	CAIGRGDNEKLFF	TGTGCCATAGGGCGGGGGGATAATGAAAAACTGTTTTTT
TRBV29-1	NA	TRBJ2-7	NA	CSVEGQGGASYEQYF	TGCAGCGTTGAGGGGCAGGGGGGTGCCTCCTACGAGCAGTACTTC
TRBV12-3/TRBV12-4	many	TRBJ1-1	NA	CASSSARGLRTEAFF	TGTGCCAGCAGTAGCGCGAGGGGGTTAAGGACTGAAGCTTTCTTT
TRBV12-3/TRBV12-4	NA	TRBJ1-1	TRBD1	CASRGGRGVTEAFF	TGTGCCAGCCGAGGGGGCAGGGGAGTCACTGAAGCTTTCTTT
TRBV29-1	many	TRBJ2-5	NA	CSAEQETQYF	TGCAGCGCTGAACAAGAGACCCAGTACTTC
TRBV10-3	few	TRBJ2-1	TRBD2	CAISQGLAGGNNEQFF	TGTGCCATCAGTCAGGGACTAGCGGGGGGAAACAATGAGCAGTTCTTC
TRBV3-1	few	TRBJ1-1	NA	CASSLNEGHGREAFF	TGTGCCAGCAGCCTCAATGAGGGGCACGGCCGTGAAGCTTTCTTT
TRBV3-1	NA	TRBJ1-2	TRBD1	CASHYTGTANYGYTF	TGTGCCAGCCATTATACGGGGACAGCTAACTATGGCTACACCTTC
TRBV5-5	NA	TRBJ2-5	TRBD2	CASSWISGAETQYF	TGTGCCAGCAGTTGGATTAGCGGGGCTGAGACCCAGTACTTC
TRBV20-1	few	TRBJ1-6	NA	CSAPPRDDNSPLHF	TGCAGTGCTCCGCCTCGGGACGACAATTCACCCCTCCACTTT
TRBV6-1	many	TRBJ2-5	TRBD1	CASSDWGQNKETQYF	TGTGCCAGCAGTGATTGGGGACAGAACAAAGAGACCCAGTACTTC
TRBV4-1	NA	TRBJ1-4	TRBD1	CASLDRGRDEKLFF	TGCGCCAGCCTTGACAGGGGCCGAGATGAAAAACTGTTTTTT
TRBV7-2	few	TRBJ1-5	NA	CASTDPGAYQPQHF	TGTGCCAGCACCGACCCGGGTGCCTACCAGCCCCAGCATTTT
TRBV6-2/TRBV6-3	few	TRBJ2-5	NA	CASSWARAEETQYF	TGTGCCAGCAGCTGGGCCCGGGCAGAAGAGACCCAGTACTTC
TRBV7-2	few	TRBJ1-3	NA	CASSLVPPSGISGNTIYF	TGTGCCAGCAGCTTAGTACCCCCTTCGGGCATCTCTGGAAACACCATATATTTT
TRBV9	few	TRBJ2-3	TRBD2	CASSSASGGADTQYF	TGTGCCAGCAGCTCGGCTAGCGGGGGTGCAGATACGCAGTATTTT
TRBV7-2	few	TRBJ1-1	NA	CASSHQGYTTEAFF	TGTGCCAGCAGCCACCAGGGTTACACCACTGAAGCTTTCTTT
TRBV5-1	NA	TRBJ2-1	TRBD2	CASGRTSGGPSSYNEQFF	TGCGCCAGCGGCCGGACTAGCGGGGGACCCAGCTCCTACAATGAGCAGTTCTTC
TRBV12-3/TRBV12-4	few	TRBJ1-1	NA	CASRMVYTEAFF	TGTGCCAGCAGGATGGTATACACTGAAGCTTTCTTT
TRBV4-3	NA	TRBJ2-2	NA	CASSPFPGNGNTGELFF	TGCGCCAGCAGCCCATTCCCCGGGAATGGAAACACCGGGGAGCTGTTTTTT
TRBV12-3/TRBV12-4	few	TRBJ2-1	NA	CASRTSLQGNEQFF	TGTGCCAGCAGGACGAGTCTACAGGGAAATGAGCAGTTCTTC
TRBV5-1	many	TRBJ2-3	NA	CASSLKGSHSTDTQYF	TGCGCCAGCAGCTTGAAAGGGTCCCATAGCACAGATACGCAGTATTTT
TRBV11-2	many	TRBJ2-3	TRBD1	CASSLGQASYNTQYF	TGTGCCAGCAGCTTGGGACAGGCCTCATATAATACGCAGTATTTT
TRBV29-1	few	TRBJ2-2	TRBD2	CSVVPSGRGGELFF	TGCAGCGTTGTTCCTAGCGGGCGCGGCGGGGAGCTGTTTTTT
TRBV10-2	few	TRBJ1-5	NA	CASTLTASNQPQHF	TGCGCCAGCACCTTGACAGCGAGCAATCAGCCCCAGCATTTT
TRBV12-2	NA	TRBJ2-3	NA	CASRLELPGGTRKSTDTQYF	TGTGCAAGTCGCTTAGAATTACCGGGGGGGACTCGGAAGAGCACAGATACGCAGTATTTT
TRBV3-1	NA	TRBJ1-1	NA	CASSSTDRNTEAFF	TGTGCCAGCAGTTCAACCGACCGAAACACTGAAGCTTTCTTT
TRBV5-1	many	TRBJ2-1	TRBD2	CASSREAYNEQFF	TGCGCCAGCTCGCGGGAGGCCTACAATGAGCAGTTCTTC
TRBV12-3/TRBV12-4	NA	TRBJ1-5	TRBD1	CASRDRVVQPQHF	TGTGCCAGCCGGGACAGGGTAGTTCAGCCCCAGCATTTT
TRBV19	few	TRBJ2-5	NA	CASSAFGGELETQYF	TGTGCCAGTAGTGCCTTCGGCGGGGAACTAGAGACCCAGTACTTC
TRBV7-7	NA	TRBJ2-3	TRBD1	CASSLGGQGDTQYF	TGTGCTAGCAGCTTAGGAGGACAGGGGGATACGCAGTATTTT
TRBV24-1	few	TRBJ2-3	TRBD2	CATSAAGGTDTQYF	TGTGCCACCAGTGCGGCGGGAGGCACAGATACGCAGTATTTT
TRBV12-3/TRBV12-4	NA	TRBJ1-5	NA	CASSLARTNQPQHF	TGTGCCAGCAGTTTAGCCAGAACCAATCAGCCCCAGCATTTT
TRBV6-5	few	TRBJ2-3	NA	CASSYSMLDGGVDTQYF	TGTGCCAGCAGTTACTCGATGCTAGACGGGGGAGTAGATACGCAGTATTTT